Listed below are T cell receptor beta chains from one sample, sequenced in a study of CD8 T cells in ankylosing spondylitis. One entry per CDR3 protein results from TCRdb running MiXCR on the 5' RACE reads. The table has fewer than 250,000 distinct CDR3 sequences, around 24% seen once. Sequencing was carried out using blood, either unsorted or a sorted T cell fraction (not recorded which). These receptors came from a male donor with ankylosing spondylitis or in good health (not recorded which). CDR3s include the opening cysteine and the closing phenylalanine or tryptophan. The order of the fields is D gene, clone size, V gene, J gene, CDR3 protein, CDR3 DNA. A D gene is named only where the DNA matches it firmly. Clone size is given for some rows only: seen once, a few or many times, or a class if the clone is expanded.

-	-	TRBV6-2/TRBV6-3	TRBJ1-5	CASSYEKGGAGNQPQHF	TGTGCCAGCAGTTACGAGAAGGGGGGCGCGGGCAATCAGCCCCAGCATTTT
TRBD2	-	TRBV7-9	TRBJ2-5	CASSTWTSELGTQYF	TGTGCCAGCAGCACCTGGACTAGCGAGTTAGGGACCCAGTACTTC
TRBD1	many	TRBV9	TRBJ2-3	CASSAGTGRGLDTQYF	TGTGCCAGCAGCGCGGGGACAGGAAGAGGGTTAGATACGCAGTATTTT
TRBD2	-	TRBV5-4	TRBJ2-5	CASSPGVREAQETQYF	TGTGCCAGCAGCCCCGGAGTGCGGGAGGCTCAAGAGACCCAGTACTTC
-	-	TRBV20-1	TRBJ2-5	CSARKATGEETQYF	TGCAGTGCTAGAAAGGCGACCGGGGAAGAGACCCAGTACTTC
-	many	TRBV7-2	TRBJ2-7	CASSIPGVEQYF	TGTGCCAGCAGCATACCAGGGGTTGAGCAGTACTTC
-	many	TRBV7-9	TRBJ1-1	CASSLGAGNTEAFF	TGTGCCAGCAGCTTAGGGGCAGGGAACACTGAAGCTTTCTTT
-	-	TRBV7-9	TRBJ2-7	CASSPMGDSYEQYF	TGTGCCAGCAGCCCCATGGGGGACTCCTACGAGCAGTACTTC
-	many	TRBV20-1	TRBJ1-5	CSAMGPGPFQPQHF	TGCAGTGCTATGGGTCCGGGACCATTTCAGCCCCAGCATTTT
TRBD2	many	TRBV7-2	TRBJ2-7	CASSLDSGRSLEQYF	TGTGCCAGCAGCTTAGACAGCGGGAGGTCCCTCGAGCAGTACTTC
-	-	TRBV25-1	TRBJ2-3	CASSANLADTQYF	TGTGCCAGCAGTGCCAATTTGGCAGATACGCAGTATTTT
-	many	TRBV20-1	TRBJ2-1	CSAPTGGVKEQFF	TGCAGTGCCCCAACCGGTGGGGTTAAGGAGCAGTTCTTC
-	-	TRBV5-6	TRBJ2-2	CASSFMDRGELFF	TGTGCCAGCAGCTTTATGGACCGCGGGGAGCTGTTTTTT
TRBD1	many	TRBV12-3/TRBV12-4	TRBJ2-7	CASSLVSGTELLKQYF	TGTGCCAGCAGTTTGGTTAGTGGGACAGAGCTTCTGAAGCAGTACTTC
-	-	TRBV20-1	TRBJ2-1	CSARFDNEQFF	TGCAGTGCTAGATTTGACAATGAGCAGTTCTTC
-	many	TRBV28	TRBJ1-2	CASNPRQRPGYGYTF	TGTGCCAGCAATCCACGGCAGAGACCTGGCTATGGCTACACCTTC
-	-	TRBV29-1	TRBJ2-7	CSVVFSYEQYF	TGCAGCGTCGTATTCTCCTACGAGCAGTACTTC
TRBD2	many	TRBV20-1	TRBJ2-2	CSAASGKNTGELFF	TGCAGTGCGGCTAGCGGGAAGAACACCGGGGAGCTGTTTTTT
-	-	TRBV7-3	TRBJ2-3	CASSPLGNQASTDTQYF	TGTGCCAGCAGCCCCCTAGGAAACCAGGCCAGCACAGATACGCAGTATTTT
-	few	TRBV20-1	TRBJ2-1	CSAKGRLAYNEQFF	TGCAGTGCTAAGGGTCGTCTAGCTTACAATGAGCAGTTCTTC
-	-	TRBV7-2	TRBJ2-7	CASSFNSGLAEQYF	TGTGCCAGCAGCTTTAACAGTGGTCTGGCCGAGCAGTACTTC
TRBD2	many	TRBV4-2	TRBJ2-3	CASSYRTRDTQYF	TGTGCCAGCAGCTACCGGACTAGGGATACGCAGTATTTT
-	-	TRBV7-2	TRBJ1-1	CASSPSTGFEAFF	TGTGCCAGCAGCCCCTCGACAGGTTTCGAAGCTTTCTTT
TRBD2	-	TRBV11-2	TRBJ2-1	CASSSPLVSGRAFF	TGTGCCAGCAGCTCCCCCCTAGTGAGCGGGAGGGCGTTCTTC
-	-	TRBV20-1	TRBJ2-1	CSRRGDYNEQFF	TGCAGCCGAAGAGGGGACTACAATGAGCAGTTCTTC
-	few	TRBV9	TRBJ2-7	CASSPRGGGANEQYF	TGTGCCAGCAGCCCCCGGGGCGGGGGCGCGAACGAGCAGTACTTC
TRBD2	few	TRBV20-1	TRBJ2-1	CSASRREGVEQFF	TGCAGTGCTAGTAGGCGGGAGGGTGTTGAGCAGTTCTTC
-	many	TRBV29-1	TRBJ2-1	CSVERLTRQFF	TGCAGCGTTGAACGGCTAACCAGACAGTTCTTC
-	many	TRBV2	TRBJ2-3	CASSPLLSTDTQYF	TGTGCCAGCAGTCCCCTATTGAGCACAGATACGCAGTATTTT
TRBD1	-	TRBV29-1	TRBJ2-7	CSVEWDSGEQYF	TGCAGCGTTGAATGGGACAGTGGGGAGCAGTACTTC
TRBD1	many	TRBV29-1	TRBJ1-1	CSAGQGAGGEAFF	TGCAGCGCCGGACAGGGGGCTGGAGGTGAAGCTTTCTTT
TRBD2	few	TRBV18	TRBJ2-7	CASSSRLAEGSYEQYF	TGTGCCAGCTCATCGCGACTAGCGGAGGGGTCCTACGAGCAGTACTTC
-	-	TRBV12-3/TRBV12-4	TRBJ2-7	CASNNGGANSYEQYF	TGTGCCAGCAACAATGGGGGGGCGAACTCCTACGAGCAGTACTTC
-	many	TRBV4-1	TRBJ2-5	CASSHPAGAGTQYF	TGCGCCAGCAGCCATCCCGCGGGGGCTGGGACCCAGTACTTC
-	-	TRBV20-1	TRBJ2-7	CSAEDSFSYEQYF	TGCAGTGCCGAAGACAGTTTCTCCTACGAGCAGTACTTC
-	-	TRBV20-1	TRBJ2-1	CSANLDRYNEQFF	TGCAGTGCCAATCTCGACAGGTACAATGAGCAGTTCTTC
-	many	TRBV6-2/TRBV6-3	TRBJ2-7	CASSQDPSRQYF	TGTGCCAGCAGCCAGGACCCCTCGCGGCAGTACTTC
TRBD1	many	TRBV5-6	TRBJ2-5	CASSSGTGGRETQYF	TGTGCCAGCAGTTCCGGGACAGGGGGCCGAGAGACCCAGTACTTC
-	-	TRBV18	TRBJ2-2	CASSPSVGGELFF	TGTGCCAGCTCACCCAGCGTGGGCGGGGAGCTGTTTTTT
TRBD2	many	TRBV2	TRBJ2-1	CASTVAGEKFNEQFF	TGTGCCAGCACGGTAGCGGGAGAAAAATTCAATGAGCAGTTCTTC
-	few	TRBV3-1	TRBJ1-2	CASSQTSNQGYTF	TGTGCCAGCAGCCAAACGTCGAATCAAGGCTACACCTTC
TRBD1	once	TRBV29-1	TRBJ2-3	CSVHPGQGGDTQYF	TGCAGCGTTCATCCGGGACAGGGGGGTGATACGCAGTATTTT
TRBD2	few	TRBV20-1	TRBJ2-7	CSATNREGPYEQYF	TGCAGTGCAACGAACCGGGAGGGCCCCTACGAGCAGTACTTC
-	-	TRBV6-1	TRBJ2-2	CASSLSGLTGELFF	TGTGCCAGCAGTTTAAGCGGCCTCACCGGGGAGCTGTTTTTT
-	once	TRBV7-2	TRBJ2-1	CASSLMAGTYNEQFF	TGTGCCAGCAGCTTGATGGCGGGAACCTACAATGAGCAGTTCTTC
-	few	TRBV29-1	TRBJ2-3	CSVEFASPADTQYF	TGCAGCGTTGAATTCGCTAGCCCCGCAGATACGCAGTATTTT